This T cell receptor (beta chain) was identified in a study of shared clonotypes between healthy human individuals. The protocol was immunoSEQ multiplex PCR, while the TCRdb copy is restricted to in-frame clones and leaves out a portion. The table shows around 2,000,000 clones, with 90% to 95% occurring only once. The sequencing sample was made of naive CD4+ T cells sorted from blood. The subset denotes: CD45RA+ positively selected. The receptor was derived from a man aged 18 to 30 in good health.

The CDR3 sequence: CASSDPSGQYNSPLHF. The CDR3 region has the DNA TGTGCCAGCAGTGACCCTTCCGGACAGTATAATTCACCCCTCCACTTT. The chain recombines TRBV25-1 with TRBJ1-6, with D possibly being TRBD1 (6 bases). CDR1 and CDR2 from the germline V gene are MGHDK and SYGVNS. V gave up 3 bases and J gave up 4 bases, with 13 bases separating them. The CDR3 contains 16 residues.